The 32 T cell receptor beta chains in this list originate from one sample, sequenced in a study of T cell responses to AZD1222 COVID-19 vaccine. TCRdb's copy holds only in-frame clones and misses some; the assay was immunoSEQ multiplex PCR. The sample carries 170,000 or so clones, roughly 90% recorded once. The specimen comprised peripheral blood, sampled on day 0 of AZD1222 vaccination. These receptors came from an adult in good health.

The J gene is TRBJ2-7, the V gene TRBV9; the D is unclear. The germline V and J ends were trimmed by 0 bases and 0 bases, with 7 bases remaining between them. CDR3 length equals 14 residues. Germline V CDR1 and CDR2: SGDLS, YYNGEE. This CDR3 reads CASSVGPTSYEQYF. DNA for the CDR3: TGTGCCAGCAGCGTAGGGCCCACCTCCTACGAGCAGTACTTC.

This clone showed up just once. The DNA of the CDR3 is TGTGCCAGCAGTGGCGTGTATACCCAGACCCAGTACTTC. Translation: CASSGVYTQTQYF. This chain links TRBV27 with TRBJ2-5; D ambiguous. V shed 5 bases and J shed 6 bases, with 13 bases lying between them. Germline values: CDR1 MNHEY, CDR2 SMNVEV (reference sequence). This CDR3 has 13 amino acids.

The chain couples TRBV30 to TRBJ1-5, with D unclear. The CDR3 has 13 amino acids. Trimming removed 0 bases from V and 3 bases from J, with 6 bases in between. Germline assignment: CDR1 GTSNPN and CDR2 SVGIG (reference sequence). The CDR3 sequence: CAWSVQLNQPQHF. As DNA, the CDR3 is TGTGCCTGGAGTGTACAGCTCAATCAGCCCCAGCATTTT.

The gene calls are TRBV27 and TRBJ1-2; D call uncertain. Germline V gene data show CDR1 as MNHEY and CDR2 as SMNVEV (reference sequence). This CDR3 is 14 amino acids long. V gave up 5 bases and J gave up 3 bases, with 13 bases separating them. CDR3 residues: CASSPTGRDYGYTF. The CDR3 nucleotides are TGTGCCAGCAGTCCGACCGGACGGGACTATGGCTACACCTTC.

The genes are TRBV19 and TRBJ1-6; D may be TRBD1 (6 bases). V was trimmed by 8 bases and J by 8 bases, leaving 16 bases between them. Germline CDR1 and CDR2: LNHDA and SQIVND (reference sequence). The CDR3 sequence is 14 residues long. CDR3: CASAHRDKDSPLHF. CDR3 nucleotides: TGTGCCAGTGCTCACAGGGATAAGGATTCACCCCTCCACTTT. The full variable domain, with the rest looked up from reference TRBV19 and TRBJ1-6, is DGGITQSPKYLFRKEGQNVTLSCEQNLNHDAMYWYRQDPGQGLRLIYYSQIVNDFQKGDIAEGYSVSREKKESFPLTVTSAQKNPTAFYLCASAHRDKDSPLHFGNGTRLTVT.

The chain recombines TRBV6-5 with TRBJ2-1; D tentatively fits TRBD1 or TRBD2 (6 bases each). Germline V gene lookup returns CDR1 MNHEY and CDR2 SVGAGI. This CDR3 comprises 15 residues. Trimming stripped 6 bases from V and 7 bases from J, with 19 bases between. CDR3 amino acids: CASRAERRGGNEQFF. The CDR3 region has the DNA TGTGCCAGCAGAGCAGAGCGGAGAGGGGGGAATGAGCAGTTCTTC.

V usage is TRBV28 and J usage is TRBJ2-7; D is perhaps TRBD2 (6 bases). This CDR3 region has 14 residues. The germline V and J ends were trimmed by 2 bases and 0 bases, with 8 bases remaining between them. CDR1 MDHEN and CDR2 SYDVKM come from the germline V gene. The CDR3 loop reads CASSLAGPSYEQYF. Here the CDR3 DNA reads TGTGCCAGCAGTTTAGCGGGACCCTCCTACGAGCAGTACTTC.

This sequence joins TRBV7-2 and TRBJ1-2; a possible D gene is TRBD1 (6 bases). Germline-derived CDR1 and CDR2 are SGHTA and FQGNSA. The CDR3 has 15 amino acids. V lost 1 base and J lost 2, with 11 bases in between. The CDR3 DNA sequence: TGTGCCAGCAGCTTAGTACAGGGTTTCAACTATGGCTACACCTTC. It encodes CASSLVQGFNYGYTF.

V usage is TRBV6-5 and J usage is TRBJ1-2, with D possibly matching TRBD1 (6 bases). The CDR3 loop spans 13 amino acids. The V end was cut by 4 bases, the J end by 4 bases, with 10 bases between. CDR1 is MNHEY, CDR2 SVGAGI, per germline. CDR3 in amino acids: CASSFTRGYGYTF. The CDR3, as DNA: TGTGCCAGCAGTTTTACCAGGGGCTATGGCTACACCTTC.

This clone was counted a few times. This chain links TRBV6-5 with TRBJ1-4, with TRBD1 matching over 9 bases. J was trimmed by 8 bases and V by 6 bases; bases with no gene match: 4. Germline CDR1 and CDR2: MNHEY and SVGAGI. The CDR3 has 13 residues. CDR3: CASRDRGGEKLFF. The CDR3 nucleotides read TGTGCCAGCAGGGACAGGGGTGGCGAAAAACTGTTTTTT.

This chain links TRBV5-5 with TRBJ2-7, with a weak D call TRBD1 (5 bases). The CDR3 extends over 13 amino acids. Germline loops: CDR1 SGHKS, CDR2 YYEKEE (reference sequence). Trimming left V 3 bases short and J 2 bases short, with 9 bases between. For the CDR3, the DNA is TGTGCCAGCAGCTCCGACAGTCCCTACGAGCAGTACTTC. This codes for CASSSDSPYEQYF.

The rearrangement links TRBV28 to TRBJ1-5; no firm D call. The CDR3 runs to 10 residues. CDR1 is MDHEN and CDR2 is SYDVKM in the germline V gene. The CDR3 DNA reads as TGTTCGACGGGGTTTGGGCCCCAGCATTTT. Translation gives CSTGFGPQHF.

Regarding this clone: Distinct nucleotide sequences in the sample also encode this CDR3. Written as DNA, the CDR3 is TGTGCCAGCAGCTTAACGGTGAACACTGAAGCTTTCTTT. Encoded protein: CASSLTVNTEAFF. The chain joins TRBV11-3 to TRBJ1-1; D unresolved. Germline values: CDR1 SGHNT, CDR2 YENEEA. The CDR3 consists of 13 residues. V was cut by 2 bases and J by 0 bases, with 4 bases left in between.

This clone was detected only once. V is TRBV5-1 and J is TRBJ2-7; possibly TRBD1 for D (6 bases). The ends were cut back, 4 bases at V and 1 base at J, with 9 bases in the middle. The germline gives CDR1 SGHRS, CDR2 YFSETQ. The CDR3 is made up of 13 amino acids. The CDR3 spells CASSVGQSYEQYF. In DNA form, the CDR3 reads TGCGCCAGCAGCGTCGGACAGTCCTACGAGCAGTACTTC.

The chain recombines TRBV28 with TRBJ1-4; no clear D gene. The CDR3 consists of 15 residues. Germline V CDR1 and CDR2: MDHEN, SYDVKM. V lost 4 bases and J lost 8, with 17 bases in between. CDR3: CASSSYPGNEEKLFF. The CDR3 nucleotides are TGTGCCAGCAGTTCCTACCCCGGAAATGAGGAAAAACTGTTTTTT.

In DNA, the CDR3 is TGTGCCAGCAGACTGGGGGAATTCAAGCCCCAGCATTTT. It is translated as CASRLGEFKPQHF. The genes are TRBV12-3 or TRBV12-4 and TRBJ1-5, with a tentative D call TRBD1 (5 bases). CDR3 size: 13 residues. V lost 6 bases and J lost 8, with 14 bases in between.

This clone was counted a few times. CDR3 region: CASSFGQGLFYGYTF. For the CDR3, the DNA is TGTGCCAGCAGTTTTGGACAGGGCTTATTCTATGGCTACACCTTC. The J gene is TRBJ1-2, the V gene TRBV27; TRBD1 matches 8 bases. CDR3 length: 15 residues. The J segment lost 4 bases and the V segment lost 3 bases, leaving 7 bases of the junction unmatched. The germline gives CDR1 MNHEY, CDR2 SMNVEV (reference sequence).

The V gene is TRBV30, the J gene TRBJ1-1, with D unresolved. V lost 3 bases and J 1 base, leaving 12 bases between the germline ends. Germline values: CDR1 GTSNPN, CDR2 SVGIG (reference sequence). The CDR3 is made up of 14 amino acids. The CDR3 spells CAWSPPQRNTEAFF. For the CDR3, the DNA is TGTGCCTGGAGCCCCCCGCAGAGGAACACTGAAGCTTTCTTT.

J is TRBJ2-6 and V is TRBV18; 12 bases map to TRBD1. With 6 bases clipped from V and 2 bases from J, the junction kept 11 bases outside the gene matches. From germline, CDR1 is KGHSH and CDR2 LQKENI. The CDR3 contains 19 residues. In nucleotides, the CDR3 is TGTGCCAGCTCCCGGGCGGCCGGGACAGGGGGCCCTGGGGCCAACGTCCTGACTTTC. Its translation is CASSRAAGTGGPGANVLTF.

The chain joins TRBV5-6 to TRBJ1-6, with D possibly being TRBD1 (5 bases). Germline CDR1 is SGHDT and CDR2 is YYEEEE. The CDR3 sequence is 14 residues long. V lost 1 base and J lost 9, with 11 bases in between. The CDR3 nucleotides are TGTGCCAGCAGCTTGCGGGGCAGTATTTCACCCCTCCACTTT. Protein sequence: CASSLRGSISPLHF.

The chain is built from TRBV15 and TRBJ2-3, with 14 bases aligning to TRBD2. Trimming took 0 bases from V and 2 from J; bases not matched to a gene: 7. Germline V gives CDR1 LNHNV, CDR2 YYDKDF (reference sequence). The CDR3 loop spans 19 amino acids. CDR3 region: CATSRDGRLAGGNTDTQYF. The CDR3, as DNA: TGTGCCACCAGCAGAGATGGCCGACTAGCGGGAGGGAACACAGATACGCAGTATTTT.

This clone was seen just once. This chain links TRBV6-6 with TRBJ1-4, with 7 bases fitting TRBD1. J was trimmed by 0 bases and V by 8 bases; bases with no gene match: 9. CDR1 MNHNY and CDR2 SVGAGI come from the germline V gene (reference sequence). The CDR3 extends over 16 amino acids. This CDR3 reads CASGTRDRSTNEKLFF. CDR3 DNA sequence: TGTGCCAGCGGAACTCGGGACAGATCAACTAATGAAAAACTGTTTTTT.

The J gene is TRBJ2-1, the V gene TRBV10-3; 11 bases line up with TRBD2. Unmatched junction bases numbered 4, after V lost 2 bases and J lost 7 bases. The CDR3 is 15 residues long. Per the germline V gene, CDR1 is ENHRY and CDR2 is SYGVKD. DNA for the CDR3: TGTGCCATCAGTGAGACTAGCGGGAGTGTAAATGAGCAGTTCTTC. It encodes CAISETSGSVNEQFF.

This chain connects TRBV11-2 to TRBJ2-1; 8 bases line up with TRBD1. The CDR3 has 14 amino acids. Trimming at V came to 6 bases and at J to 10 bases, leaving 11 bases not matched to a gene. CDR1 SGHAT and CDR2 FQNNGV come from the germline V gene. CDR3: CASSPGQGNWEQFF. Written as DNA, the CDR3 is TGTGCCAGCAGTCCCGGACAGGGAAATTGGGAGCAGTTCTTC.

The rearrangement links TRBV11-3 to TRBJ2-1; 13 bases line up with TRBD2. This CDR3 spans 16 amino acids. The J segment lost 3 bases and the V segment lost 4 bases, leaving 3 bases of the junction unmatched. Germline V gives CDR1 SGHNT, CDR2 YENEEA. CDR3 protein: CASSWRTSGGYNEQFF. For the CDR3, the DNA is TGTGCCAGCAGCTGGAGGACTAGCGGGGGCTACAATGAGCAGTTCTTC. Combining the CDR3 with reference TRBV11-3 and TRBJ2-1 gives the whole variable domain EAGVVQSPRYKIIEKKQPVAFWCNPISGHNTLYWYLQNLGQGPELLIRYENEEAVDDSQLPKDRFSAERLKGVDSTLKIQPAELGDSAVYLCASSWRTSGGYNEQFFGPGTRLTVL.

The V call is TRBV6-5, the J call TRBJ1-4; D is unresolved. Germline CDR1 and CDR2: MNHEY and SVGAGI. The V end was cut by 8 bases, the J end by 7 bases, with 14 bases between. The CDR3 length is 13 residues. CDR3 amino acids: CASSSGLVEKLFF. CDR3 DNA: TGTGCCAGCTCCTCAGGTCTGGTTGAAAAACTGTTTTTT.

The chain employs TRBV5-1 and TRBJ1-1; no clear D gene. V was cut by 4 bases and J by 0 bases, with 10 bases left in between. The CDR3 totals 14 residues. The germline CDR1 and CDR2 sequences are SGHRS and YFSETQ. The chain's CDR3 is CASSTDGMNTEAFF. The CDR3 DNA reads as TGCGCCAGCAGCACGGACGGTATGAACACTGAAGCTTTCTTT.

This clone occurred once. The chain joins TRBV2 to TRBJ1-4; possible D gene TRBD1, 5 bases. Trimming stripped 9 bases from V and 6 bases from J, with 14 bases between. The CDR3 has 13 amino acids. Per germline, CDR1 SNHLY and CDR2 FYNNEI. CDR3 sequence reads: CASGPRGDEKLFF. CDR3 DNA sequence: TGTGCCAGTGGCCCCCGAGGGGATGAAAAACTGTTTTTT.

The CDR3 sequence is CASSQGQVLPETQYF. The DNA for the CDR3 is TGTGCCAGCAGCCAGGGACAGGTGCTGCCGGAGACCCAGTACTTC. This chain uses TRBV5-4 with TRBJ2-5, with 8 bases matching TRBD1. With 4 bases clipped from V and 5 bases from J, the junction kept 10 bases outside the gene matches. The CDR3 runs to 15 residues. In germline, CDR1 is SGHNT, CDR2 YYREEE (reference sequence). The variable domain in full, completed from reference TRBV5-4 and TRBJ2-5, reads ETGVTQSPTHLIKTRGQQVTLRCSSQSGHNTVSWYQQALGQGPQFIFQYYREEENGRGNFPPRFSGLQFPNYSSELNVNALELDDSALYLCASSQGQVLPETQYFGPGTRLLVL.

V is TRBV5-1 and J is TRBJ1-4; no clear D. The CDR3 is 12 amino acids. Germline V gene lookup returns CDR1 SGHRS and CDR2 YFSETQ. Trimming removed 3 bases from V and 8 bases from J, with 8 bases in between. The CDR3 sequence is CASSSEGEKLFF. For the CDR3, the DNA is TGCGCCAGCAGCTCCGAAGGGGAAAAACTGTTTTTT.

CDR3 sequence reads: CASDGKTRGTEAFF. The CDR3 DNA sequence: TGTGCCAGTGATGGAAAAACTCGAGGCACTGAAGCTTTCTTT. The chain combines TRBV6-5 with TRBJ1-1; unclear D gene. CDR1 MNHEY and CDR2 SVGAGI come from the germline V gene. The length of the CDR3 is 14 residues. Trimming left V 9 bases short and J 4 bases short, with 18 bases between.

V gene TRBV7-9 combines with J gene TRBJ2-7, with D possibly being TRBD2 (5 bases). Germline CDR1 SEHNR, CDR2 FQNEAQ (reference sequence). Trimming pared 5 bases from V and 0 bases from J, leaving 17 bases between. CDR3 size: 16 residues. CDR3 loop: CASSPKTSASSYEQYF. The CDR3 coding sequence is TGTGCCAGCAGCCCCAAAACTAGTGCTAGCTCCTACGAGCAGTACTTC. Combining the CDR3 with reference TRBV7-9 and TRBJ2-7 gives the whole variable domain DTGVSQNPRHKITKRGQNVTFRCDPISEHNRLYWYRQTLGQGPEFLTYFQNEAQLEKSRLLSDRFSAERPKGSFSTLEIQRTEQGDSAMYLCASSPKTSASSYEQYFGPGTRLTVT.